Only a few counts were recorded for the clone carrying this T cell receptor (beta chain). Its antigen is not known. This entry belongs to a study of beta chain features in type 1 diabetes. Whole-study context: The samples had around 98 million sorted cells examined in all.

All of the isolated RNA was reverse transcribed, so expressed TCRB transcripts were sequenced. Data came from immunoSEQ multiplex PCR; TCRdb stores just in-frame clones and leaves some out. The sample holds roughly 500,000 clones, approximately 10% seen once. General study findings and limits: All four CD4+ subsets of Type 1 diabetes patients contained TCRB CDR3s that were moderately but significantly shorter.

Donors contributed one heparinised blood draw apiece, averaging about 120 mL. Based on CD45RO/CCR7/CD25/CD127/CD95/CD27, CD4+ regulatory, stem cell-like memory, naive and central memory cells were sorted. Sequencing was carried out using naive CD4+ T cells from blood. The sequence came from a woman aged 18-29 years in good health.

Written as DNA, the CDR3 is TGTGCCTTAACCACGACTAGCGGCACAGATACGCAGTATTTT. Translation: CALTTTSGTDTQYF. V gene TRBV30 combines with J gene TRBJ2-3; 8 nucleotides agree with TRBD2. Germline-derived CDR1 and CDR2 are GTSNPN and SVGIG (reference sequence). The ends lost 7 bases at V and 1 base at J; junction bases unmatched: 7. CDR3 length equals 14 residues.